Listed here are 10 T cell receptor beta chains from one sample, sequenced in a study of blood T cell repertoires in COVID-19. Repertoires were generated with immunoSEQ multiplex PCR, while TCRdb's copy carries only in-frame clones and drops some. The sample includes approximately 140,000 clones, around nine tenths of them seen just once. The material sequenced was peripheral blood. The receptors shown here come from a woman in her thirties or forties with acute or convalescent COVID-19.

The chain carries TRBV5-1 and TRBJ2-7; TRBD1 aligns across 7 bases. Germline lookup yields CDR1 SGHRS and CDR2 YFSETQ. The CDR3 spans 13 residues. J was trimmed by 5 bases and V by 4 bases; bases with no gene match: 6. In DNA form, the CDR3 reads TGCGCCAGCAGCATCATACAGGGGAACGAGCAGTACTTC. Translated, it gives CASSIIQGNEQYF.

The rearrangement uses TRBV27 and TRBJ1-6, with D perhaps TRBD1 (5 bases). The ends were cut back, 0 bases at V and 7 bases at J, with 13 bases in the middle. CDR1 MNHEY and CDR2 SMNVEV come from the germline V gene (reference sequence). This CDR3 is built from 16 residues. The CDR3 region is CASSLSRRVGNSPLHF. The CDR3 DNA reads TGTGCCAGCAGTTTATCCCGCAGGGTGGGAAATTCACCCCTCCACTTT.

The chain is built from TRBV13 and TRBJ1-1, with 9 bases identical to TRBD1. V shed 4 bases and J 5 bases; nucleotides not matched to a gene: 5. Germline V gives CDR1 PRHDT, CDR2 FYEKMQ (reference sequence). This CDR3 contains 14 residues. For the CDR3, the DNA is TGTGCCAGCAGCTCCGTGGGGACAGGGACTGAAGCTTTCTTT. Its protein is CASSSVGTGTEAFF.

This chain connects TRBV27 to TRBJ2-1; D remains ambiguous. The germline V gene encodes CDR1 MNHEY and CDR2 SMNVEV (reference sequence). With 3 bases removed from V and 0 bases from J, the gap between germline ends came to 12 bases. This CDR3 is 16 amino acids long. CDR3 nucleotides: TGTGCCAGCAGTTTTGAGGTCTGGAGCTCCTACAATGAGCAGTTCTTC. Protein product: CASSFEVWSSYNEQFF.

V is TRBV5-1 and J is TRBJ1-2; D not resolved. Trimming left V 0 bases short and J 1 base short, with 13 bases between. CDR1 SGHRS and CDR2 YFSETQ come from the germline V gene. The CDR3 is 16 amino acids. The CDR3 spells CASSLGEQPYNYGYTF. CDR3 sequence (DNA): TGCGCCAGCAGCTTGGGTGAACAGCCTTATAACTATGGCTACACCTTC.

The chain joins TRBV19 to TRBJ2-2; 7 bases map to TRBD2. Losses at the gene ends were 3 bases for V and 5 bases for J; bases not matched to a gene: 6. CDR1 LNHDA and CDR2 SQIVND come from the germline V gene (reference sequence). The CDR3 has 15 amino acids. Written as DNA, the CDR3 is TGTGCCAGTAGTATGGGGAGGGTAAGGACCGGGGAGCTGTTTTTT. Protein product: CASSMGRVRTGELFF.

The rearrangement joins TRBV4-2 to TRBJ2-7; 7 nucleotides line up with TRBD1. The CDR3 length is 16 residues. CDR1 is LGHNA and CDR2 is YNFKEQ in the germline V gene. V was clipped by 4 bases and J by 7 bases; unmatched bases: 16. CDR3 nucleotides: TGTGCCAGCAGCCCAAGCTTGGGACAGCCGTTTGGTGAGCAGTACTTC. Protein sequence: CASSPSLGQPFGEQYF.

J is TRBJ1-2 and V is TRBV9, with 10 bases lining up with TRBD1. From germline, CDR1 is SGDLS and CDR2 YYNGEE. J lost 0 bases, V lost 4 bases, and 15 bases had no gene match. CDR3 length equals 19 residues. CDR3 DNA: TGTGCCAGCAGCCCCCGGGACAGGGGCCCGACACTAACTAACTATGGCTACACCTTC. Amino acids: CASSPRDRGPTLTNYGYTF.

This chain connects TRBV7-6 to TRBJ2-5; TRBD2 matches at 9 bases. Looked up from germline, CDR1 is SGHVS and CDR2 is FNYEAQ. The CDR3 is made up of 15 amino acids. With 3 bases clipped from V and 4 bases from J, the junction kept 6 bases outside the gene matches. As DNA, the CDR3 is TGTGCCAGCAGCTTGGGCGGGAGGGGAGCAGAGACCCAGTACTTC. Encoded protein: CASSLGGRGAETQYF. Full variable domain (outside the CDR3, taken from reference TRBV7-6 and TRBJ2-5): GAGVSQSPRYKVTKRGQDVALRCDPISGHVSLYWYRQALGQGPEFLTYFNYEAQQDKSGLPNDRFSAERPEGSISTLTIQRTEQRDSAMYRCASSLGGRGAETQYFGPGTRLLVL.

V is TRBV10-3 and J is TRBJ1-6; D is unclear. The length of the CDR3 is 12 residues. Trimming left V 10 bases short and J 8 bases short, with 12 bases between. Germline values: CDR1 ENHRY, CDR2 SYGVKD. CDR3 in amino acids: CATALPDSPLHF. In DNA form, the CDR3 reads TGTGCCACCGCCCTCCCGGATTCACCCCTCCACTTT.